This T cell receptor (beta chain) was recorded in a study of OX40 agonist ivuxolimab in advanced cancers. Study results and limitations: The expanded peripheral T cells' antigen specificity was not determined.

Clones were read by immunoSEQ multiplex PCR, and TCRdb kept only the in-frame ones, dropping some. The sample yields 50,000 to 65,000 clones, approximately 89% seen once. Patients with a history of autoimmune disease or on systemic immunosuppression were excluded. The CDR3 extends over 13 amino acids. Germline-derived CDR1 and CDR2 are SQVTM and ANQGSEA. Trimming took off 4 bases at V and 5 bases at J, with 14 bases between the two ends. Of note for this clone: The antigen is undetermined.

Sequencing was performed on CD4+ or CD8+ T cells sorted from blood, taken in a trial of the OX40 agonist ivuxolimab. The TCR sequence derives from an adult with an advanced solid tumor such as melanoma, head and neck, liver or kidney cancer. V is TRBV29-1 and J is TRBJ1-1; maybe TRBD1 (5 bases). DNA for the CDR3: TGCAGCGTTGTTTCGGGGGTTCGGACTGAAGCTTTCTTT. Translated, it gives CSVVSGVRTEAFF.